The present T cell receptor (beta chain) was sequenced within a study of Ad26.COV2.S vaccination and SARS-CoV-2 variants. Stated treatment: about 20 received Ad26.COV2.S at low or high dose, single or two shots; five or six received placebo; per-sample allocation not given. Sampling was done on day 63 after the first vaccine or placebo injection. Using immunoSEQ multiplex PCR, the repertoire was profiled, and TCRdb retains in-frame clones only, with some absent. The table lists some 520,000 clones, around 85% of them singletons. The CDR3 is made up of 15 amino acids. Germline V gives CDR1 KGHDR, CDR2 SFDVKD. Trimming removed 6 bases from V and 6 bases from J; junction bases left unmatched: 11.

This sequence was found in a person between 18 and 65 years old who received the Ad26.COV2.S COVID-19 vaccine or a placebo. This specimen was peripheral blood, taken in a trial of Ad26.COV2.S vaccine versus placebo. V usage is TRBV24-1 and J usage is TRBJ2-3, with 7 bases aligning to TRBD1. The chain's CDR3 is CATSPGNTGADTQYF. The CDR3 DNA is TGTGCCACCAGTCCCGGGAACACAGGGGCGGATACGCAGTATTTT.